The 16 T cell receptor beta chains reported below all come from one sample, sequenced in a study of CD8+CD57+ T cells in acquired aplastic anemia. The TCR beta profiling, which covered VDJ combination and CDR3 sequence, was carried out using genomic DNA as the template. TCRdb itself ran the reads through MiXCR, one entry per CDR3 protein. The table shows more than 150,000 distinct CDR3 sequences, with 45% to 50% occurring only once. Sequencing was performed on sorted CD4+, CD8+, or CD8+CD57+ T cells (not recorded which) from PBMCs. These receptors were collected from a human donor in good health.

Many counts were recorded for this clonotype. V usage is TRBV20-1 and J usage is TRBJ2-1, with D possibly being TRBD2 (5 bases). The CDR3 covers 15 residues. V dropped 5 bases and J dropped 0 bases, with 14 bases sitting between them. Germline V CDR1 and CDR2: DFQATT, SNEGSKA (reference sequence). In DNA, the CDR3 is TGCAGTGCTTCGAGAGGAGGCCTCTCCTACAATGAGCAGTTCTTC. Amino acids: CSASRGGLSYNEQFF.

This clonotype was seen many times. The chain couples TRBV27 to TRBJ2-5, with D unresolved. V was trimmed by 7 bases and J by 4 bases, leaving 10 bases between them. The CDR3 totals 12 residues. Germline CDR1 reads MNHEY; CDR2 reads SMNVEV (reference sequence). The CDR3 region is CASMSWGETQYF. CDR3 DNA sequence: TGTGCCAGCATGTCCTGGGGAGAGACCCAGTACTTC.

The chain couples TRBV20-1 to TRBJ2-5, with 12 bases identical to TRBD2. The CDR3 length is 14 residues. Germline assignment: CDR1 DFQATT and CDR2 SNEGSKA (reference sequence). V gave up 5 bases and J gave up 4 bases; unmatched junction bases: 5. The CDR3 loop is CSAEGLAGGETQYF. Written as DNA, the CDR3 is TGCAGTGCTGAGGGACTAGCGGGCGGAGAGACCCAGTACTTC.

V and J are TRBV29-1 and TRBJ1-1; D call uncertain. CDR3 size: 11 residues. V lost 4 bases to trimming and J lost 4 bases, with 7 bases between them. Germline values: CDR1 SQVTM, CDR2 ANQGSEA. The CDR3 loop is CSVGFSTEAFF. The DNA for the CDR3 is TGCAGCGTTGGCTTCTCCACTGAAGCTTTCTTT.

The V gene is TRBV29-1, the J gene TRBJ2-5; TRBD1 is a possible D gene (6 bases). The CDR3 length is 12 residues. CDR1 is SQVTM, CDR2 ANQGSEA, per germline. V gave up 1 base and J gave up 4 bases, with 7 bases separating them. The CDR3 loop is CSVEGGLETQYF. The DNA of the CDR3 is TGCAGCGTTGAAGGGGGGCTAGAGACCCAGTACTTC.

This clonotype was counted a few times. The chain is built from TRBV5-1 and TRBJ1-1, with D maybe TRBD1 (5 bases). The CDR3 consists of 16 residues. Germline-derived CDR1 and CDR2 are SGHRS and YFSETQ. V lost 0 bases to trimming and J lost 5 bases, with 17 bases between them. The CDR3 sequence: CASSLVAGSLSTEAFF. CDR3 sequence (DNA): TGCGCCAGCAGCTTGGTTGCAGGGTCATTGAGTACTGAAGCTTTCTTT.

This clonotype was observed many times. The chain couples TRBV5-8 to TRBJ2-5; the match to TRBD1 covers 7 bases. The germline V gene encodes CDR1 SGHTS and CDR2 YDEGEE. The CDR3 extends over 14 amino acids. V lost 2 bases, J lost 2 bases, and 3 bases stayed unmatched. CDR3 protein: CASSLRTGQETQYF. CDR3 bases: TGTGCCAGCAGCTTAAGGACAGGACAAGAGACCCAGTACTTC. Complete variable domain (other parts from reference TRBV5-8 and TRBJ2-5): EAGVTQSPTHLIKTRGQQATLRCSPISGHTSVYWYQQALGLGLQFLLWYDEGEERNRGNFPPRFSGRQFPNYSSELNVNALELEDSALYLCASSLRTGQETQYFGPGTRLLVL.

At least ten counts were recorded for this clonotype. This CDR3 is CAWSAGYEQYF. DNA of the CDR3: TGTGCCTGGAGTGCGGGGTACGAGCAGTACTTC. This chain joins TRBV30 and TRBJ2-7; D may be TRBD2 (5 bases). V was trimmed by 1 base and J by 4 bases, leaving 5 bases between them. Per the germline V gene, CDR1 is GTSNPN and CDR2 is SVGIG (reference sequence). The CDR3 is 11 amino acids.

As concerns this clonotype: Given a much more abundant clone one base away, this may be a read error. The chain carries TRBV5-4 and TRBJ2-1; 8 bases are shared with TRBD2. V was pared by 1 base and J by 5 bases, with 5 bases of the junction left unmatched. Germline values: CDR1 SGHNT, CDR2 YYREEE (reference sequence). This CDR3 comprises 15 residues. The CDR3 nucleotides read TGTGCCAGCAGCTTGCGAGCGGGAGTTGACAATGAGCAGTTCTTC. It translates to CASSLRAGVDNEQFF.

This clonotype was found once. V is TRBV24-1 and J is TRBJ2-1, with TRBD2 matching 9 bases. The CDR3 is made up of 13 amino acids. The germline V gene has CDR1 KGHDR and CDR2 SFDVKD. The CDR3: CATRLAEYNEQFF. CDR3 sequence (DNA): TGTGCTACTAGACTAGCGGAGTACAATGAGCAGTTCTTC.

Ten or more counts support this clonotype. The chain links TRBV7-8 to TRBJ1-5; D is possibly TRBD1 (6 bases). V was trimmed by 0 bases and J by 5 bases, leaving 14 bases between them. Germline V gene data show CDR1 as SGHVS and CDR2 as FQNEAQ. This CDR3 comprises 16 residues. The CDR3 DNA reads as TGTGCCAGCAGCTTAGCGTTGACAGGAAACTATCAGCCCCAGCATTTT. It is translated as CASSLALTGNYQPQHF.

This clonotype was detected many times. The chain is built from TRBV29-1 and TRBJ1-2, with 7 bases lining up with TRBD1. V dropped 6 bases and J dropped 4; count of bases not matched to a gene: 8. The CDR3 loop spans 13 amino acids. Germline V gives CDR1 SQVTM, CDR2 ANQGSEA. CDR3 sequence (DNA): TGCAGCGTGGGGGACAGTTTTACCTATGGCTACACCTTC. Encoded protein: CSVGDSFTYGYTF.

The CDR3 region is CSARGTLNGNTEAFF. The CDR3 coding sequence is TGCAGTGCTAGAGGGACACTAAACGGGAACACTGAAGCTTTCTTT. The chain combines TRBV20-1 with TRBJ1-1; tentative D call: TRBD1 (5 bases). With 1 base removed from V and 1 base from J, the gap between germline ends came to 13 bases. CDR1 DFQATT and CDR2 SNEGSKA come from the germline V gene (reference sequence). The CDR3 runs 15 residues.

The gene calls are TRBV2 and TRBJ1-2; D gene ambiguous. CDR1 SNHLY and CDR2 FYNNEI come from the germline V gene. There are 13 residues in the CDR3. Trimming left V 1 base short and J 5 bases short, with 8 bases between. The CDR3 spells CASSEESRYGYTF. The CDR3 coding sequence is TGTGCCAGCAGTGAAGAGAGTCGGTATGGCTACACCTTC. The variable domain in full, completed from reference TRBV2 and TRBJ1-2, reads EPEVTQTPSHQVTQMGQEVILRCVPISNHLYFYWYRQILGQKVEFLVSFYNNEISEKSEIFDDQFSVERPDGSNFTLKIRSTKLEDSAMYFCASSEESRYGYTFGSGTRLTVV.

This sequence joins TRBV7-2 and TRBJ2-3; D is uncertain. The V end was cut by 2 bases, the J end by 4 bases, with 4 bases between. The germline gives CDR1 SGHTA, CDR2 FQGNSA. The CDR3 loop spans 12 amino acids. CDR3 residues: CASSLFSDTQYF. The CDR3, as DNA: TGTGCCAGCAGCTTATTTTCAGATACGCAGTATTTT. The full variable domain, completed using reference TRBV7-2 and TRBJ2-3, is GAGVSQSPSNKVTEKGKDVELRCDPISGHTALYWYRQSLGQGLEFLIYFQGNSAPDKSGLPSDRFSAERTGGSVSTLTIQRTQQEDSAVYLCASSLFSDTQYFGPGTRLTVL.

This clonotype was recorded at least ten times. The rearrangement joins TRBV2 to TRBJ1-1, with TRBD1 matching over 9 bases. Losses at the gene ends were 6 bases for V and 3 bases for J; bases not matched to a gene: 2. CDR1 and CDR2 (germline): SNHLY, FYNNEI. There are 13 residues in the CDR3. Written as DNA, the CDR3 is TGTGCCAGCAGGGACAGGGGTCACACTGAAGCTTTCTTT. As protein: CASRDRGHTEAFF. Complete variable domain (other parts from reference TRBV2 and TRBJ1-1): EPEVTQTPSHQVTQMGQEVILRCVPISNHLYFYWYRQILGQKVEFLVSFYNNEISEKSEIFDDQFSVERPDGSNFTLKIRSTKLEDSAMYFCASRDRGHTEAFFGQGTRLTVV.